Listed here is a single T cell receptor (beta chain). Per the authors' pipeline: The assay estimated nucleated cells by amplifying reference gene primers. The method was immunoSEQ multiplex PCR; TCRdb's version includes in-frame clones alone and lacks a portion of them. V, J and clone size were drawn from that table, and D and trimming were deduced from the DNA. The data contain about 130,000 clones, about 85% of them singletons. The entry originates in a study of blood T cell repertoires in COVID-19. Study-level information: Samples representing acute and convalescent COVID-19 were sourced from the United States, Italy and Spain. T cells, B-cell-depleted T cells, or PBMCs provided the cDNA or gDNA that served as material.

The CDR3 totals 14 residues. The germline CDR1 and CDR2 sequences are KGHSH and LQKENI. Losses at the gene ends were 6 bases for V and 3 bases for J; bases not matched to a gene: 5. The origin of this receptor is a man aged 55 to 70 with acute or convalescent COVID-19. The sequencing input was peripheral blood. The rearrangement links TRBV18 to TRBJ1-2, with 9 bases that match TRBD1. The CDR3 nucleotides are TGTGCCAGCTCCGAAACAGGGGGCGACTATGGCTACACCTTC. Protein product: CASSETGGDYGYTF.